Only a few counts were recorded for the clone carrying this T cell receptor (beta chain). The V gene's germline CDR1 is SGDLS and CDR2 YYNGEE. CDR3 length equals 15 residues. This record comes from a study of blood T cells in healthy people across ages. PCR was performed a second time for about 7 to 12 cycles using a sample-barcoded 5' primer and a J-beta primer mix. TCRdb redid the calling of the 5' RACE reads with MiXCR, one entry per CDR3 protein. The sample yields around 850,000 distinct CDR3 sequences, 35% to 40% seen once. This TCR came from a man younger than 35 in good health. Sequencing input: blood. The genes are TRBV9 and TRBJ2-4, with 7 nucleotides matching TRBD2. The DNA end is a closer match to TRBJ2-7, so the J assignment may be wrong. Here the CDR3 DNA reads TGTGCCAGCAGCGTCGGACGAGCGGGAAACTACGAGCAGTACTTC. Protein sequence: CASSVGRAGNYEQYF.